This section outlines one TCR beta chain sequence together with its context. The CDR3 has 13 residues. Trimming removed 0 bases at V and 4 bases at J, with 7 bases between. Germline-derived CDR1 and CDR2 are LNHNV and YYDKDF (reference sequence). These data are taken from a study of control samples from healthy donors and cancer patients. The protocol was immunoSEQ multiplex PCR, while the TCRdb copy is restricted to in-frame clones and leaves out a portion. The sample shows roughly 150,000 clones, approximately 93% of them seen only once. The specimen sequenced was blood. The gene calls are TRBV15 and TRBJ2-7; D remains ambiguous. This receptor was taken from a man aged 18-30 years in good health. The CDR3 protein is CATSRDPGYEQYF. The CDR3, as DNA: TGTGCCACCAGCAGAGACCCTGGGTACGAGCAGTACTTC.